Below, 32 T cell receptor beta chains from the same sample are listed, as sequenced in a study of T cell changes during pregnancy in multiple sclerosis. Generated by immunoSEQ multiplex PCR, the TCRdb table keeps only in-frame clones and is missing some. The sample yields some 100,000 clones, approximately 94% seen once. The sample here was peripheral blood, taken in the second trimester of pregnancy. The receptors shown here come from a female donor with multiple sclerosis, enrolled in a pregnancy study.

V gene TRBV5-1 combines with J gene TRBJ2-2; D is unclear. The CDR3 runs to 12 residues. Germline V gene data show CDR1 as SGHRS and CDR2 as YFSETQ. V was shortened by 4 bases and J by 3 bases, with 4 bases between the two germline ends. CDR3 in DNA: TGCGCCAGCAGCCCGGACACCGGGGAGCTGTTTTTT. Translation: CASSPDTGELFF.

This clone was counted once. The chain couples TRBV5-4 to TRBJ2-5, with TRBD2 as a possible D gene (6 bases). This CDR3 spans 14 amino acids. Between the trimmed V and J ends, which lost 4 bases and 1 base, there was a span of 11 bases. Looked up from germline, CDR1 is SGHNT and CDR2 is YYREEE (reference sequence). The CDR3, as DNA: TGTGCCAGCAGCGCGTCCGGGAGCCAAGAGACCCAGTACTTC. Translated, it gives CASSASGSQETQYF.

The chain's CDR3 is CASRSPDRGLESKNIQYF. In nucleotides, the CDR3 is TGTGCAAGTCGCTCGCCAGACAGGGGGCTGGAATCCAAAAACATTCAGTACTTC. The chain uses TRBV12-2 and TRBJ2-4; TRBD1, as called in the table, went unchecked against the DNA. TRBV12-2 is designated a pseudogene. The CDR3 runs to 18 residues.

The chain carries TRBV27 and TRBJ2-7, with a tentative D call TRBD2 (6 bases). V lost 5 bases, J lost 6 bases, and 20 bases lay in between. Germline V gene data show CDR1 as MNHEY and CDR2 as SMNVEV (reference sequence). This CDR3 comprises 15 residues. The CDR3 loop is CASSKNREYIFEQYF. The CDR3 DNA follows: TGTGCCAGCAGTAAAAACCGGGAGTATATTTTCGAGCAGTACTTC.

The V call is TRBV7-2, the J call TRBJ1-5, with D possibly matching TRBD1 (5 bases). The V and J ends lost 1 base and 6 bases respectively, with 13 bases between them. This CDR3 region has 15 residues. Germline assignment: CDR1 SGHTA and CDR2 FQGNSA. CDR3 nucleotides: TGTGCCAGCAGCTTAGATTCCGGGGGGGGTCAGCCCCAGCATTTT. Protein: CASSLDSGGGQPQHF.

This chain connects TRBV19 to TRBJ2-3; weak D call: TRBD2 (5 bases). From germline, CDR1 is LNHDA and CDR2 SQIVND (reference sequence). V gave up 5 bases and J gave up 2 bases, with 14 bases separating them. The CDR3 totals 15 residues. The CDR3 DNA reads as TGTGCCAGTAGTCCGGACTTAGGGAACACAGATACGCAGTATTTT. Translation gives CASSPDLGNTDTQYF.

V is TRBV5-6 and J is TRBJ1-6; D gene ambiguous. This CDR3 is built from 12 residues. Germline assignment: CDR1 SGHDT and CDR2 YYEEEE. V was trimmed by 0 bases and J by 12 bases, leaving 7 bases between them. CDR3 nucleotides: TGTGCCAGCAGCTTGGACAGAAAACCCCTCCACTTT. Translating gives CASSLDRKPLHF. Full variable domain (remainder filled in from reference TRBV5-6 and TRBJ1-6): DAGVTQSPTHLIKTRGQQVTLRCSPKSGHDTVSWYQQALGQGPQFIFQYYEEEERQRGNFPDRFSGHQFPNYSSELNVNALLLGDSALYLCASSLDRKPLHFGNGTRLTVT.

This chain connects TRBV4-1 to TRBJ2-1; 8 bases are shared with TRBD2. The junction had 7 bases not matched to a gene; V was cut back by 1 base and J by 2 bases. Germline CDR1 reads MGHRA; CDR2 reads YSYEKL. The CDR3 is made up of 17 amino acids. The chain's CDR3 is CASSQVDMGLAYNEQFF. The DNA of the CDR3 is TGCGCCAGCAGCCAAGTTGATATGGGACTAGCCTACAATGAGCAGTTCTTC.

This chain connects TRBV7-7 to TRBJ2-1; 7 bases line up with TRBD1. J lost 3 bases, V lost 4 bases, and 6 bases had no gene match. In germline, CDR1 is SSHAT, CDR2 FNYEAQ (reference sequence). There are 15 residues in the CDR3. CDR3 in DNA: TGTGCCAGCAGCTCTCGACAGGGCGGCTACAATGAGCAGTTCTTC. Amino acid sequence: CASSSRQGGYNEQFF.

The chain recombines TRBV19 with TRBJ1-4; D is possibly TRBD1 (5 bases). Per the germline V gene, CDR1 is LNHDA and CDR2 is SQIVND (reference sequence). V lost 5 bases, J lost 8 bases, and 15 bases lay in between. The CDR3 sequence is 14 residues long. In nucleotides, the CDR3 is TGTGCCAGTAGTGGGGGAGGGGTCGGGGAAAAACTGTTTTTT. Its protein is CASSGGGVGEKLFF.

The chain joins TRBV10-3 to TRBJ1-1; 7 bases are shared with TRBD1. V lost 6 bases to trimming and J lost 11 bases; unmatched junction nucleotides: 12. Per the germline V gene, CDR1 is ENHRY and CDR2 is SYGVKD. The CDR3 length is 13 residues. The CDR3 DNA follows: TGTGCCATCAGGGACCGGGGCAAGGGACAGGCTTTCTTT. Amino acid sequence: CAIRDRGKGQAFF.

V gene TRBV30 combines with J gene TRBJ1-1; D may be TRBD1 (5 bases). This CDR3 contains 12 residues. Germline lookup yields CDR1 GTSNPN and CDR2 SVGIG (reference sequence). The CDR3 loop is CALQDPNTEAFF. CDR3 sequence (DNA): TGTGCTCTACAGGACCCGAACACTGAAGCTTTCTTT.

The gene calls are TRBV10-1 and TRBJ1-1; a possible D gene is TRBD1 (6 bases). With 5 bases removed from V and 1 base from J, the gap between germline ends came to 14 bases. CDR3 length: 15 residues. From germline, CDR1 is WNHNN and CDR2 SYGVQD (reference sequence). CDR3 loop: CASSPDSVPNTEAFF. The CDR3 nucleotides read TGCGCCAGCAGTCCGGACAGTGTTCCGAACACTGAAGCTTTCTTT.

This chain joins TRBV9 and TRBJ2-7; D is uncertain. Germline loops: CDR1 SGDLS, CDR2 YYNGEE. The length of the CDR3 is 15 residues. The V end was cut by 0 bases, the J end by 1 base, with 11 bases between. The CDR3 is CASSVVSAPSYEQYF. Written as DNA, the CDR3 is TGTGCCAGCAGCGTAGTCAGCGCCCCGTCCTACGAGCAGTACTTC.

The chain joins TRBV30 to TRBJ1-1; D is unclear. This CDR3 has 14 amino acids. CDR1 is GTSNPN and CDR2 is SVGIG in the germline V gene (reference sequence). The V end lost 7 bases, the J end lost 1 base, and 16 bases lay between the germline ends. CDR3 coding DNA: TGTGCCTACCAAGTGGGCTCCTGGAACACTGAAGCTTTCTTT. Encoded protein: CAYQVGSWNTEAFF.

In DNA form, the CDR3 reads TGTGCCAGCAGCTTAAAAAGGCCAGGTTCCAATCAGCCCCAGCATTTT. It specifies CASSLKRPGSNQPQHF. This chain joins TRBV7-8 and TRBJ1-5; D call uncertain. The CDR3 runs 16 residues. CDR1 and CDR2 from the germline V gene are SGHVS and FQNEAQ. V was shortened by 2 bases and J by 3 bases, with 14 bases between the two germline ends.

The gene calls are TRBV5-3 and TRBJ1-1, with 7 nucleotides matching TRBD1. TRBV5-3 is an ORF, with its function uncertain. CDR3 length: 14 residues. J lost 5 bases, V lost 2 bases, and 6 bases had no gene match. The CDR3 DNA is TGTGCCAGAAGCTTTATACAGGGGAAAACTGAAGCTTTCTTT. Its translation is CARSFIQGKTEAFF.

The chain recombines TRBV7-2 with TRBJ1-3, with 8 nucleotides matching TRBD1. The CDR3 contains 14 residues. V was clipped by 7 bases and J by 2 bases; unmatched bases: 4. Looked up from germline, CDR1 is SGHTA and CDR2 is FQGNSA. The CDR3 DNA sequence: TGTGCCAGCACCGAACAGGGGGCTGGAAACACCATATATTTT. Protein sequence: CASTEQGAGNTIYF. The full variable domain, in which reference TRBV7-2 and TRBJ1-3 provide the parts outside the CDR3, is GAGVSQSPSNKVTEKGKDVELRCDPISGHTALYWYRQSLGQGLEFLIYFQGNSAPDKSGLPSDRFSAERTGGSVSTLTIQRTQQEDSAVYLCASTEQGAGNTIYFGEGSWLTVV.

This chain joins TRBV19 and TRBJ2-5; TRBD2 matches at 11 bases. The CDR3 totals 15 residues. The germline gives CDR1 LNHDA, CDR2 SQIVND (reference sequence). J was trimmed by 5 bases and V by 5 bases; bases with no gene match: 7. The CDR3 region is CASSQLAGVGETQYF. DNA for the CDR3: TGTGCCAGTAGTCAACTAGCGGGAGTCGGGGAGACCCAGTACTTC.

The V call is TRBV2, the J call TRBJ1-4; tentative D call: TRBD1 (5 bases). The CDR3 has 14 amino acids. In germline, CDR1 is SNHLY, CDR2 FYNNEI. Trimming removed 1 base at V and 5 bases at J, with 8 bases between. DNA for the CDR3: TGTGCCAGCAGTGAAGGGCAGGGAAATGAAAAACTGTTTTTT. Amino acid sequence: CASSEGQGNEKLFF.

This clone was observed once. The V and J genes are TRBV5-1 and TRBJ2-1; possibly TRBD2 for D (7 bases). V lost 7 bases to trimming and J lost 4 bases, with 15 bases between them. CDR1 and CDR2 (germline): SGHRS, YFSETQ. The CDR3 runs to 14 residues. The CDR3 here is CASRSGTPYNEQFF. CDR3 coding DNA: TGCGCCAGCCGCAGCGGGACACCTTACAATGAGCAGTTCTTC.

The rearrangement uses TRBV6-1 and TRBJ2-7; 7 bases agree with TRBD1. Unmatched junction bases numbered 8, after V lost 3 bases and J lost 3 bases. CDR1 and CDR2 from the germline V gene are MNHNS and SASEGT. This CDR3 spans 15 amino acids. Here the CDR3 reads CASSERDRYIYEQYF. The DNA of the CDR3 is TGTGCCAGCAGTGAGAGGGACAGATACATCTACGAGCAGTACTTC.

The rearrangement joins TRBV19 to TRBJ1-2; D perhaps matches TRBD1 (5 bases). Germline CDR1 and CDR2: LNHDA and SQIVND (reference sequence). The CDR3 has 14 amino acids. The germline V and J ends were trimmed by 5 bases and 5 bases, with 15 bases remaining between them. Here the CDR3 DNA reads TGTGCCAGTAGTCTGAGTCGGGGGGAGTATGGCTACACCTTC. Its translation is CASSLSRGEYGYTF.

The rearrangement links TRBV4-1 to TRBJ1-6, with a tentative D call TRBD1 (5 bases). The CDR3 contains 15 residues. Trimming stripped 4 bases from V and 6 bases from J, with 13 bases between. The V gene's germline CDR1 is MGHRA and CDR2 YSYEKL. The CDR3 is CASSRLVGGNSPLHF. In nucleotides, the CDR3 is TGCGCCAGCAGCCGCCTGGTCGGGGGTAATTCACCCCTCCACTTT.

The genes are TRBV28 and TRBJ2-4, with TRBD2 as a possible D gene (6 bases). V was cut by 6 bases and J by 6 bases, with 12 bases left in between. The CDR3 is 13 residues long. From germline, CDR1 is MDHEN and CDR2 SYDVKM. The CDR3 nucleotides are TGTGCCAGCAGCGGGACTTCGAGAAACATTCAGTACTTC. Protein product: CASSGTSRNIQYF. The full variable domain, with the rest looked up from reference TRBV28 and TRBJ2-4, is DVKVTQSSRYLVKRTGEKVFLECVQDMDHENMFWYRQDPGLGLRLIYFSYDVKMKEKGDIPEGYSVSREKKERFSLILESASTNQTSMYLCASSGTSRNIQYFGAGTRLSVL.

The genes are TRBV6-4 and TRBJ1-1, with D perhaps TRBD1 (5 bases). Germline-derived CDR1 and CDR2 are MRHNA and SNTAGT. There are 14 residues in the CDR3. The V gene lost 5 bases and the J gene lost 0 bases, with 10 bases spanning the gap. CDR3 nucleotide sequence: TGTGCCAGCAGTCAGACAGACATGAACACTGAAGCTTTCTTT. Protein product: CASSQTDMNTEAFF.

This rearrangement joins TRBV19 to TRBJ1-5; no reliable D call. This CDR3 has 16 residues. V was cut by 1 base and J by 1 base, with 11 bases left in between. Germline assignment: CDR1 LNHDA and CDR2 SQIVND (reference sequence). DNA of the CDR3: TGTGCCAGTAGTATAGGAGGAGGGATCAGCAATCAGCCCCAGCATTTT. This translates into CASSIGGGISNQPQHF.

Written as DNA, the CDR3 is TGTGCCAGCAGCCTCCGACAGGATAGCTCCTATAATTCACCCCTCCACTTT. Amino acids: CASSLRQDSSYNSPLHF. The rearrangement joins TRBV5-6 to TRBJ1-6; the D gene is possibly TRBD1 (6 bases). There are 17 residues in the CDR3. Germline V lookup: CDR1 SGHDT, CDR2 YYEEEE. Trimming stripped 4 bases from V and 0 bases from J, with 14 bases between.

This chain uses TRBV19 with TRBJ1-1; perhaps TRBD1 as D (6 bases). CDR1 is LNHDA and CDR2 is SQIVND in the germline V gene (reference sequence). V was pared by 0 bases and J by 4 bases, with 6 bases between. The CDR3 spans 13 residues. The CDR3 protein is CASSIDRGTEAFF. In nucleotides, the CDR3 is TGTGCCAGTAGTATAGACAGGGGCACTGAAGCTTTCTTT.

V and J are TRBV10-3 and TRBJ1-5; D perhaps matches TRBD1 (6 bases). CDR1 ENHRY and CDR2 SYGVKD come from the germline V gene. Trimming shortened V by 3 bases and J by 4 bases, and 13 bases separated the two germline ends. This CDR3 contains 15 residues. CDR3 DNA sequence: TGTGCCATCAGTGATCCGGTCACAGGGAATCAGCCCCAGCATTTT. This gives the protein CAISDPVTGNQPQHF.

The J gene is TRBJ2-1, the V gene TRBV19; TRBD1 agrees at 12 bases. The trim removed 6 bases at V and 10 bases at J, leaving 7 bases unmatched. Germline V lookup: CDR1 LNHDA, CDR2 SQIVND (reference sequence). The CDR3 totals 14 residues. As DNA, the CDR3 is TGTGCCAGTAGGACCGGGACAGGGGGCTTCGAGCAGTTCTTC. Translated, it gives CASRTGTGGFEQFF.

As DNA, the CDR3 is TGTGCCAGCAGCGCCGGGGGGGCAGAAAACACTGAAGCTTTCTTT. The encoded protein is CASSAGGAENTEAFF. The rearrangement uses TRBV7-9 and TRBJ1-1; possible D gene TRBD1, 6 bases. Trimming pared 5 bases from V and 2 bases from J, leaving 15 bases between. From germline, CDR1 is SEHNR and CDR2 FQNEAQ (reference sequence). CDR3 length equals 15 residues.